These 21 T cell receptor beta chains share one sample of origin, sequenced in a study of T cell responses to AZD1222 COVID-19 vaccine listed by TCRdb under 2021. Libraries were made using the immunoSEQ multiplex PCR assay. Drawn from immuneACCESS, this table holds only the in-frame rearrangements with V and J called that TCRdb kept. Clones are partly lost; checked studies trace under half to an unresolved V gene and leave the rest unexplained. Here the sample has 55,000 to 80,000 clones; about 85% occur a single time. 21% of the sample comes from the top ten. The time point label corresponds to: baseline before first vaccination. The sequencing here drew on peripheral blood, taken on day 0 of AZD1222 vaccination. Receptor source: an adult in good health.

This clone was counted only a few times. The chain employs TRBV7-9 and TRBJ1-2; maybe TRBD1 (6 bases). The ends were cut back, 1 base at V and 5 bases at J, with 14 bases in the middle. The CDR3 length is 15 residues. CDR1 is SEHNR and CDR2 is FQNEAQ in the germline V gene (reference sequence). CDR3 coding DNA: TGTGCCAGCAGCTTAGATGGACAGAGAGATTATGGCTACACCTTC. Translating gives CASSLDGQRDYGYTF.

This chain links TRBV9 with TRBJ1-2; D is perhaps TRBD1 (6 bases). Germline V gives CDR1 SGDLS, CDR2 YYNGEE. The CDR3 totals 14 residues. With 3 bases removed from V and 8 bases from J, the gap between germline ends came to 17 bases. The CDR3 nucleotides read TGTGCCAGCAGCGAAACAGGGAAGTGGGGAGGCTACACCTTC. Translation gives CASSETGKWGGYTF.

This clone was found once. The chain is built from TRBV27 and TRBJ1-1; a possible D gene is TRBD1 (6 bases). Germline V gene lookup returns CDR1 MNHEY and CDR2 SMNVEV (reference sequence). V was clipped by 3 bases and J by 4 bases, with 21 bases between them. This CDR3 has 17 residues. The CDR3 here is CASSFRPQGRSGTEAFF. The CDR3 DNA reads as TGTGCCAGCAGTTTCCGCCCGCAGGGGCGGTCGGGCACTGAAGCTTTCTTT.

A single count supports this clone. The chain combines TRBV4-2 with TRBJ1-3; D is possibly TRBD1 (5 bases). Germline CDR1 LGHNA, CDR2 YNFKEQ. This CDR3 spans 18 amino acids. V was shortened by 1 base and J by 1 base, with 17 bases between the two germline ends. CDR3 in amino acids: CASSQARTRTASGNTIYF. The CDR3 DNA reads TGTGCCAGCAGCCAAGCCCGGACACGGACTGCTTCTGGAAACACCATATATTTT.

V and J are TRBV12-3 or TRBV12-4 and TRBJ1-6; 8 bases align to TRBD1. V dropped 5 bases and J dropped 9; count of bases not matched to a gene: 3. This CDR3 has 13 amino acids. CDR3 DNA sequence: TGTGCCAGCAGTCGGGACAGGTTTTCACCCCTCCACTTT. This codes for CASSRDRFSPLHF.

This clone occurred a few times. This chain uses TRBV19 with TRBJ1-2; D ambiguous. V was cut by 5 bases and J by 2 bases, with 9 bases left in between. The CDR3 has 13 residues. The germline CDR1 and CDR2 sequences are LNHDA and SQIVND (reference sequence). The chain's CDR3 is CASSWAGNYGYTF. The CDR3, as DNA: TGTGCCAGTAGTTGGGCAGGAAACTATGGCTACACCTTC.

The chain links TRBV19 to TRBJ2-7, with 8 bases identical to TRBD2. V shed 3 bases and J 0 bases; nucleotides not matched to a gene: 4. The germline V gene encodes CDR1 LNHDA and CDR2 SQIVND (reference sequence). This CDR3 comprises 15 residues. The CDR3 sequence is CASSIPSGGSYEQYF. DNA of the CDR3: TGTGCCAGTAGTATCCCCAGCGGGGGCTCCTACGAGCAGTACTTC.

The chain links TRBV19 to TRBJ1-6, with no clear D. CDR1 is LNHDA and CDR2 is SQIVND in the germline V gene (reference sequence). The CDR3 loop spans 16 amino acids. The V and J ends lost 6 bases and 7 bases respectively, with 19 bases between them. In DNA form, the CDR3 reads TGTGCCAGTAGATCAGTCCGGGCCGGGGTCAATTCACCCCTCCACTTT. Protein sequence: CASRSVRAGVNSPLHF.

The chain has TRBV5-4 and TRBJ2-3; D is uncertain. V shed 0 bases and J shed 0 bases, with 8 bases lying between them. The CDR3 totals 15 residues. Germline CDR1 is SGHNT and CDR2 is YYREEE (reference sequence). CDR3 in DNA: TGTGCCAGCAGCTTGGACGTTTCTAGCACAGATACGCAGTATTTT. Translated, it gives CASSLDVSSTDTQYF.

The chain joins TRBV21-1 to TRBJ2-7; TRBD1 is the table's D call, not checked against the DNA. TRBV21-1 is a pseudogene segment. The CDR3 contains 13 residues. Here the CDR3 DNA reads TGTGCCAGCAGCAAAAAGGGGCGGTACGAGCAGTACTTC. Its protein is CASSKKGRYEQYF.

This chain joins TRBV7-3 and TRBJ1-1; D might be TRBD1 (5 bases). Deletions cut 2 bases from V and 5 bases from J, with 15 bases between. CDR1 is SGHTA and CDR2 is FQGTGA in the germline V gene. The CDR3 covers 15 residues. The CDR3 nucleotides read TGTGCCAGCAGCTTACGGTCAGGGCCCTCGACTGAAGCTTTCTTT. It specifies CASSLRSGPSTEAFF.

V gene TRBV27 combines with J gene TRBJ2-3; 9 nucleotides agree with TRBD2. Germline V gene lookup returns CDR1 MNHEY and CDR2 SMNVEV (reference sequence). V was clipped by 3 bases and J by 4 bases; unmatched bases: 5. The CDR3 spans 15 residues. The DNA for the CDR3 is TGTGCCAGCAGTTTGGGACTAGCTCCGTCAGATACGCAGTATTTT. Its translation is CASSLGLAPSDTQYF.

This chain joins TRBV28 and TRBJ1-3, with a weak D call TRBD1 (5 bases). V dropped 5 bases and J dropped 2 bases, with 13 bases sitting between them. The length of the CDR3 is 15 residues. Germline V gene lookup returns CDR1 MDHEN and CDR2 SYDVKM. CDR3: CASSGGGTPGNTIYF. The CDR3 DNA sequence: TGTGCCAGCAGTGGCGGTGGGACTCCTGGAAACACCATATATTTT.

V usage is TRBV5-1 and J usage is TRBJ1-2, with D perhaps TRBD1 (5 bases). V gave up 4 bases and J gave up 4 bases, with 14 bases separating them. The CDR3 loop spans 14 amino acids. The germline V gene has CDR1 SGHRS and CDR2 YFSETQ. DNA of the CDR3: TGCGCCAGCAGCACAGCGTCGGGACCCTATGGCTACACCTTC. It specifies CASSTASGPYGYTF.

The genes are TRBV3-1 (or the pseudogene TRBV3-2) and TRBJ2-7; no clear D gene. There are 12 residues in the CDR3. Trimming pared 1 base from V and 4 bases from J, leaving 5 bases between. CDR1 LGHDT and CDR2 YNNKEL come from the germline V gene (reference sequence). This CDR3 reads CASSQGLYEQYF. The CDR3 DNA reads TGTGCCAGCAGCCAAGGGTTGTACGAGCAGTACTTC.

This clone showed up just once. The V and J genes are TRBV19 and TRBJ2-7; possible D gene TRBD1, 5 bases. From germline, CDR1 is LNHDA and CDR2 SQIVND (reference sequence). V dropped 1 base and J dropped 1 base, with 8 bases sitting between them. The CDR3 loop spans 14 amino acids. This chain's CDR3 is CASSIVGQSYEQYF. Written as DNA, the CDR3 is TGTGCCAGTAGTATAGTGGGGCAGTCCTACGAGCAGTACTTC.

This sequence joins TRBV5-8 and TRBJ1-6; tentative D call: TRBD1 (6 bases). The CDR3 runs to 15 residues. Germline V CDR1 and CDR2: SGHTS, YDEGEE. V was clipped by 4 bases and J by 3 bases, with 11 bases between them. CDR3 protein: CASSPRQVYNSPLHF. The CDR3 DNA reads as TGTGCCAGCAGCCCCAGACAGGTCTATAATTCACCCCTCCACTTT.

V usage is TRBV7-6 and J usage is TRBJ1-1; no firm D call. Trimming shortened V by 3 bases and J by 0 bases, and 5 bases separated the two germline ends. There are 13 residues in the CDR3. Germline V gives CDR1 SGHVS, CDR2 FNYEAQ. CDR3 nucleotide sequence: TGTGCCAGCAGCTTTCAGGTGAACACTGAAGCTTTCTTT. It translates to CASSFQVNTEAFF.

In this sample, this clone turned up a few times. This CDR3 reads CASRGTSGTLYEQFF. CDR3 bases: TGTGCCAGCAGAGGGACTAGCGGGACTCTTTATGAGCAGTTCTTC. This chain connects TRBV7-2 to TRBJ2-1, with TRBD2 identical over 13 bases. The J segment lost 8 bases and the V segment lost 6 bases, leaving 7 bases of the junction unmatched. Germline lookup yields CDR1 SGHTA and CDR2 FQGNSA. This CDR3 contains 15 residues.

The J gene is TRBJ1-5, the V gene TRBV6-2 or TRBV6-3; D is unclear. V shed 2 bases and J shed 7 bases, with 12 bases lying between them. Germline values: CDR1 MNHEY, CDR2 SVGEGT. This CDR3 comprises 14 residues. CDR3 sequence (DNA): TGTGCCAGCAGTTACCTCGGGAATACGCAGCCCCAGCATTTT. Translating gives CASSYLGNTQPQHF.

This clone was observed many times. The chain has TRBV7-9 and TRBJ1-3; perhaps TRBD1 as D (6 bases). CDR1 SEHNR and CDR2 FQNEAQ come from the germline V gene (reference sequence). The CDR3 has 15 residues. Trimming removed 1 base at V and 4 bases at J, with 11 bases between. The CDR3 is CASSLVLGQGNTIYF. The CDR3 DNA reads as TGTGCCAGCAGCTTAGTTCTCGGACAGGGAAACACCATATATTTT.